This TCR beta chain is drawn from a study of blood T cell repertoires in COVID-19 (dated by TCRdb to 2018 to 2020). For the study in its entirety: The collaborator samples originated in the United States, Italy and Spain and spanned the acute and convalescent phases of COVID-19. The material from the prospective study consisted of cDNA or gDNA derived from T cells, B-cell-depleted T cells, or PBMCs. Subjects who had been exposed to COVID-19, were actively infected with it, or had recovered from it provided the deeply sampled blood TCRbeta repertoires that made up the dataset. The repertoires were released in a freely available public database meant as a resource for research on the immune response to SARS-CoV-2. The samples were drawn from two sources: the first 160 participants of the ongoing ImmuneRACE study, and 950 to 1,500 subjects contributed by 6 global collaborators. Nearly every sample came with metadata listing a de-identified subject ID, COVID-19 status, age in years and sex. Where available, HLA class I and class II types were obtained from metadata supplied by the sample provider rather than from assay-based typing. The research as a whole found: Clinical and demographic metadata were provided uncurated, with the amount varying by source and participant.

The collaborating institutions used their own protocols to collect whole blood in K2EDTA tubes. For TCRbeta analysis, collaborators shipped samples in one of three forms: frozen whole blood, isolated PBMCs, or DNA extracted from either of those sample types. CDR1 SNHLY and CDR2 FYNNEI were looked up in the germline V gene. The CDR3 runs 14 amino acids, cysteine and phenylalanine included. CDR3 DNA is the only sequence kept; it has 42 bases, read in frame from the first base. The junction shows trimming of 0 bases on V and 5 bases on J, and the gene matches do not reach 3 bases of it. TCRbeta CDR3 regions were amplified from genomic DNA using the immunoSEQ Assay, a bias-controlled multiplex PCR. Per the original workflow: Within the assay, amplification of reference gene primers was used to estimate how many nucleated cells each sample contained. To quantify the absolute abundance of each unique TCRbeta CDR3 rearrangement, sequence reads were collapsed and filtered. For each sample, productive Simpson clonality was calculated as the square root of Simpson's diversity index over productive rearrangements. Held by TCRdb, this immuneACCESS table contains in-frame sequences only and omits some clones. Under half of the omission traces to an unresolved V gene where checked; the cause of the rest is unknown. V and J calls and clone size follow that table, whereas D and trimming were derived from the DNA. A total of about 140,000 clones appear in this sample, roughly 84% of them only once. The ten largest clones represent more than 8.5% of the sample.

This clone was observed at least ten times. What antigen it recognizes has not been identified. Base-call qualities are not available, and no considerably larger clone is one nucleotide away. Material for sequencing was peripheral blood. The receptor was isolated from a man in his 60s with active or convalescent COVID-19. This chain joins TRBV2 to TRBJ2-7; 8 central nucleotides agree with TRBD2. The CDR3 region reads CASSEARGRNEQYF. The DNA sequence reads TGTGCCAGCAGTGAAGCGCGCGGGAGGAACGAGCAGTACTTC.